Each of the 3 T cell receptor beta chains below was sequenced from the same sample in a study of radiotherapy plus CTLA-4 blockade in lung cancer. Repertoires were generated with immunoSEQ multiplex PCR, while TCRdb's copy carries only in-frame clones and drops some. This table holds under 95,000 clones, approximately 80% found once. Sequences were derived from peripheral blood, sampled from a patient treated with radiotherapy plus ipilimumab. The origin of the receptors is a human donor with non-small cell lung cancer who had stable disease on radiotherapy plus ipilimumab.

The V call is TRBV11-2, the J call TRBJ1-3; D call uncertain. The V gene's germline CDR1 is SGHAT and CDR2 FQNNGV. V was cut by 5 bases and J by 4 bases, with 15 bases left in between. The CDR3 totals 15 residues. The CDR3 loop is CASSPGWLSGNTIYF. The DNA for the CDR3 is TGTGCCAGCAGCCCGGGGTGGTTGTCCGGAAACACCATATATTTT.

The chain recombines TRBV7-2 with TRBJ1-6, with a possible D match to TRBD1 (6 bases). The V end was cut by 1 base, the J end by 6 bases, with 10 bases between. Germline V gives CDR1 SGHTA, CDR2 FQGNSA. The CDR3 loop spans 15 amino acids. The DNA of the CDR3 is TGTGCCAGCAGCTTAGATGACAGGAGTAATTCACCCCTCCACTTT. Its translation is CASSLDDRSNSPLHF.

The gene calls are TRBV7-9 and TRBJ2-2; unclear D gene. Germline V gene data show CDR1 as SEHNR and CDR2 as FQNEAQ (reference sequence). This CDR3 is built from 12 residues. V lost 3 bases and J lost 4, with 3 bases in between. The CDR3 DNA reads TGTGCCAGCAGCTTTCGCACCGGGGAGCTGTTTTTT. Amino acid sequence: CASSFRTGELFF.